The 20 T cell receptor beta chains below all came from one sample that was sequenced in a study of blood T cell repertoires in COVID-19. TCRdb's table, derived via immunoSEQ multiplex PCR, lists solely in-frame clones and lacks some. The sample carries 65,000 or so clones, 76% recorded once. The sequenced sample consisted of peripheral blood. The receptors were gathered from a woman between 45 and 65 years old with active or convalescent COVID-19.

The chain links TRBV27 to TRBJ2-7; no definite D call. CDR1 is MNHEY and CDR2 is SMNVEV in the germline V gene (reference sequence). CDR3 length: 15 residues. V was pared by 5 bases and J by 3 bases, with 17 bases between. CDR3 amino acids: CASSLTSYAFYEQYF. DNA for the CDR3: TGTGCCAGCAGTCTTACTTCTTACGCTTTCTACGAGCAGTACTTC.

This sequence joins TRBV18 and TRBJ1-2; 8 nucleotides align to TRBD1. The CDR3 totals 15 residues. Germline V lookup: CDR1 KGHSH, CDR2 LQKENI. The junction had 6 bases not matched to a gene; V was cut back by 0 bases and J by 6 bases. The CDR3 region has the DNA TGTGCCAGCTCACCACCTTCGACAGGGGCTAATGGCTACACCTTC. Amino acid sequence: CASSPPSTGANGYTF.

The rearrangement joins TRBV2 to TRBJ1-5, with D perhaps TRBD1 (6 bases). The germline CDR1 and CDR2 sequences are SNHLY and FYNNEI. V was pared by 2 bases and J by 2 bases, with 10 bases between. This CDR3 has 15 amino acids. The CDR3 region is CASSEWGQGNQPQHF. CDR3 nucleotides: TGTGCCAGCAGTGAATGGGGGCAAGGCAATCAGCCCCAGCATTTT. Using reference TRBV2 and TRBJ1-5 for the parts outside the CDR3, the full variable domain is EPEVTQTPSHQVTQMGQEVILRCVPISNHLYFYWYRQILGQKVEFLVSFYNNEISEKSEIFDDQFSVERPDGSNFTLKIRSTKLEDSAMYFCASSEWGQGNQPQHFGDGTRLSIL.

The J gene is TRBJ1-1, the V gene TRBV6-5; no clear D. CDR1 and CDR2 (germline): MNHEY, SVGAGI. The CDR3 has 13 residues. Trimming shortened V by 5 bases and J by 7 bases, and 14 bases separated the two germline ends. CDR3 amino acids: CASSQTDTIEAFF. In DNA form, the CDR3 reads TGTGCCAGCAGTCAAACCGACACGATTGAAGCTTTCTTT.

The genes are TRBV4-2 and TRBJ2-3; TRBD2 might be the D (5 bases). This CDR3 region has 17 residues. Germline V lookup: CDR1 LGHNA, CDR2 YNFKEQ. Trimming removed 0 bases from V and 3 bases from J, with 16 bases in between. This chain's CDR3 is CASSQDKNIERTDTQYF. The CDR3 DNA reads TGTGCCAGCAGCCAAGATAAGAACATTGAGCGGACAGATACGCAGTATTTT.

This clone turned up a few times. The J gene is TRBJ1-5, the V gene TRBV27; TRBD1 matches at 8 bases. J lost 5 bases, V lost 5 bases, and 8 bases had no gene match. Germline V gene lookup returns CDR1 MNHEY and CDR2 SMNVEV (reference sequence). The CDR3 covers 15 residues. The CDR3 loop reads CASSPTGVRDQPQHF. The CDR3 coding sequence is TGTGCCAGCAGTCCGACAGGGGTTAGAGATCAGCCCCAGCATTTT.

The chain employs TRBV5-1 and TRBJ2-3; D is unresolved. Trimming stripped 5 bases from V and 2 bases from J, with 9 bases between. The CDR3 is 13 residues long. Germline-derived CDR1 and CDR2 are SGHRS and YFSETQ. The CDR3 nucleotides read TGCGCCAGCAGTCCCAGTTACACAGATACGCAGTATTTT. Its translation: CASSPSYTDTQYF. Drawing the rest from reference TRBV5-1 and TRBJ2-3, the complete variable domain is KAGVTQTPRYLIKTRGQQVTLSCSPISGHRSVSWYQQTPGQGLQFLFEYFSETQRNKGNFPGRFSGRQFSNSRSEMNVSTLELGDSALYLCASSPSYTDTQYFGPGTRLTVL.

The chain uses TRBV28 and TRBJ2-7, with TRBD2 as a possible D gene (5 bases). The CDR3 sequence is 13 residues long. With 8 bases removed from V and 0 bases from J, the gap between germline ends came to 11 bases. The V gene's germline CDR1 is MDHEN and CDR2 SYDVKM. The CDR3 DNA is TGTGCCAGCGGGAGCGGATACTCCTACGAGCAGTACTTC. Amino acid sequence: CASGSGYSYEQYF.

The chain has TRBV7-9 and TRBJ2-3, with D hard to call. CDR3 length equals 12 residues. Germline values: CDR1 SEHNR, CDR2 FQNEAQ (reference sequence). Trimming took 5 bases from V and 6 from J, leaving 9 bases between them. Here the CDR3 DNA reads TGTGCCAGCAGCACCGAGTGGGATACGCAGTATTTT. This encodes CASSTEWDTQYF.

The chain is built from TRBV6-4 and TRBJ2-1, with 12 nucleotides matching TRBD2. V trimming: 0 bases; J trimming: 6 bases; junction bases outside the gene matches: 0. The germline CDR1 and CDR2 sequences are MRHNA and SNTAGT. There are 15 residues in the CDR3. In DNA, the CDR3 is TGTGCCAGCAGTGACTCGACTAGCGGGAGCAATGAGCAGTTCTTC. Its translation is CASSDSTSGSNEQFF.

The chain carries TRBV12-3 or TRBV12-4 and TRBJ2-3, with a weak D call TRBD1 (6 bases). The CDR3 is made up of 12 amino acids. V was clipped by 6 bases and J by 4 bases, with 8 bases between them. Here the CDR3 reads CASSPGADTQYF. The CDR3 DNA reads as TGTGCCAGCAGCCCAGGGGCAGATACGCAGTATTTT.

The chain recombines TRBV6-2 or TRBV6-3 with TRBJ1-2; TRBD1 matches at 7 bases. Germline CDR1 is MNHEY and CDR2 is SVGEGT. V dropped 6 bases and J dropped 0; count of bases not matched to a gene: 10. The CDR3 extends over 16 amino acids. The CDR3 coding sequence is TGTGCCAGCAGCCGGACAGGTGATGCGGCTAACTATGGCTACACCTTC. This gives the protein CASSRTGDAANYGYTF.

V and J are TRBV5-1 and TRBJ2-5; 7 bases are a match to TRBD1. Germline loops: CDR1 SGHRS, CDR2 YFSETQ. The CDR3 has 15 residues. J gave up 5 bases and V 6 bases, and 13 bases lay outside the gene matches. CDR3 in amino acids: CASNLKPTGYETQYF. CDR3 coding DNA: TGCGCCAGCAATCTCAAACCGACAGGGTACGAGACCCAGTACTTC.

The chain couples TRBV5-4 to TRBJ1-6, with a weak D call TRBD1 (6 bases). The CDR3 covers 12 residues. Trimming took off 4 bases at V and 12 bases at J, with 11 bases between the two ends. Per germline, CDR1 SGHNT and CDR2 YYREEE (reference sequence). The CDR3 DNA reads TGTGCCAGCAGCGTACCGGGACAACCCCTCCACTTT. This sequence encodes CASSVPGQPLHF.

This clone was recorded a few times. The J gene is TRBJ1-3, the V gene TRBV27; 7 bases fit TRBD1. The germline gives CDR1 MNHEY, CDR2 SMNVEV (reference sequence). With V trimmed by 8 bases and J by 1 base, 5 bases remained unmatched. This CDR3 contains 14 residues. In DNA form, the CDR3 reads TGTGCCAGCCGACAGGGTCGTTCTGGAAACACCATATATTTT. As protein: CASRQGRSGNTIYF.

The chain recombines TRBV5-8 with TRBJ1-2, with 7 bases aligning to TRBD1. The CDR3 covers 13 residues. Germline V gene lookup returns CDR1 SGHTS and CDR2 YDEGEE. Losses at the gene ends were 4 bases for V and 6 bases for J; bases not matched to a gene: 6. The CDR3 region is CASSARGKDGYTF. The CDR3 DNA reads as TGTGCCAGCAGCGCCAGGGGGAAAGATGGCTACACCTTC.

V gene TRBV30 combines with J gene TRBJ2-7, with TRBD1 identical over 9 bases. Per germline, CDR1 GTSNPN and CDR2 SVGIG (reference sequence). The CDR3 has 15 amino acids. V was clipped by 0 bases and J by 3 bases; unmatched bases: 6. CDR3 protein: CAWSVGTGLFYEQYF. For the CDR3, the DNA is TGTGCCTGGAGTGTCGGGACAGGGCTATTCTACGAGCAGTACTTC.

This chain uses TRBV7-9 with TRBJ1-2; the D gene is possibly TRBD1 (6 bases). V lost 2 bases and J lost 8, with 12 bases in between. This CDR3 has 13 residues. The germline gives CDR1 SEHNR, CDR2 FQNEAQ (reference sequence). The CDR3 sequence is CASSLQGRGGYTF. The CDR3, as DNA: TGTGCCAGCAGCTTACAGGGGAGAGGAGGCTACACCTTC.

The chain combines TRBV3-1 (or the pseudogene TRBV3-2) with TRBJ1-5; TRBD1 is a possible D gene (6 bases). CDR3 length equals 15 residues. Per germline, CDR1 LGHDT and CDR2 YNNKEL (reference sequence). Between the trimmed V and J ends, which lost 1 base and 4 bases, there was a span of 11 bases. CDR3 sequence: CASSQAGTLNQPQHF. The CDR3 region has the DNA TGTGCCAGCAGCCAAGCCGGGACACTAAATCAGCCCCAGCATTTT.

J is TRBJ2-5 and V is TRBV4-2, with 8 bases identical to TRBD2. V shed 2 bases and J 3 bases; nucleotides not matched to a gene: 5. Germline V gene lookup returns CDR1 LGHNA and CDR2 YNFKEQ. This CDR3 is built from 15 residues. The CDR3 sequence: CASSQPGLEEETQYF. The CDR3, as DNA: TGTGCCAGCAGCCAACCGGGACTAGAGGAAGAGACCCAGTACTTC.